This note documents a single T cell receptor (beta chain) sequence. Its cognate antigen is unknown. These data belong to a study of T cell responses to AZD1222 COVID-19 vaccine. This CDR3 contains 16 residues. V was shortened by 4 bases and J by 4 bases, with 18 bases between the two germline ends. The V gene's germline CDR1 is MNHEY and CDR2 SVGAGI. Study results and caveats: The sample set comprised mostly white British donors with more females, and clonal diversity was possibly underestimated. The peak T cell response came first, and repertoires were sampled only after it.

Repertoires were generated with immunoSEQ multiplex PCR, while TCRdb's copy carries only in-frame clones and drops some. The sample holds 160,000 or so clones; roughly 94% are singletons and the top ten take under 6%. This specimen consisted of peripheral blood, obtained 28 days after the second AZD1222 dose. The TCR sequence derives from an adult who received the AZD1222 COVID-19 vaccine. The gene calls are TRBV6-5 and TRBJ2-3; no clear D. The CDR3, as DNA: TGTGCCAGCAGTTTTCTTCAGGAGACCGGGCCAGATACGCAGTATTTT. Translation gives CASSFLQETGPDTQYF.